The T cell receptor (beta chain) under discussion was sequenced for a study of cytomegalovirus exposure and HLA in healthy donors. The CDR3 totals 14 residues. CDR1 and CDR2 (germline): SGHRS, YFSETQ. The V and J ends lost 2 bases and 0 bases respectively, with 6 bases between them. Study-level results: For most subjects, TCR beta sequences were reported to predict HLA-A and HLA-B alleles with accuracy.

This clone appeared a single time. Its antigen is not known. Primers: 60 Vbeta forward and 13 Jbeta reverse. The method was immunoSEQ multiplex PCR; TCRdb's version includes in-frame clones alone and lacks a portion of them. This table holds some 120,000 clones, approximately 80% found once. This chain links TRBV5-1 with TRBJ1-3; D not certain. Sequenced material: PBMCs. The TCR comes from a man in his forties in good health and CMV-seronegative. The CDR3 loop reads CASSLGSSGNTIYF. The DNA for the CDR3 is TGCGCCAGCAGCTTAGGGAGCTCTGGAAACACCATATATTTT.